This T cell receptor beta chain was sequenced during a study of T cells in tuberculosis. Study-wide background: T cells were selected with CD1B tetramers loaded with glucose monomycolate. General study results and limits: T cells binding CD1B-GMM tetramer weakly possibly escaped the sort.

CDR1 and CDR2 from the germline V gene are KGHSH and LQKENI. This CDR3 is built from 15 residues. J lost 4 bases, V lost 6 bases, and 6 bases had no gene match. Chain pairing is unknown; alpha and beta were sequenced separately. Some clones are missing from TCRdb's copy, which holds only in-frame ones; the method was immunoSEQ multiplex PCR. The data show nearly 60,000 clones, with nearly 90% seen just once and roughly 22% held by the top ten. Sorting used thawed, overnight-rested PBMC stained with anti-CD3, a viability dye and GMM-loaded CD1B tetramer. The CD1B tetramers carried C32 glucose monomycolate purified from Rhodococcus equi. Tetramer-negative cells, about 94,000 per donor, were also sorted.

The chain carries TRBV18 and TRBJ1-1; TRBD1 agrees at 12 bases. What was sequenced was CD1b-GMM tetramer-negative cells sorted from PBMCs. This clonotype was sampled from an adult woman with latent tuberculosis. The CDR3 spells CASSGQGAAGTEAFF. The CDR3 DNA is TGTGCCAGCTCGGGACAGGGGGCCGCGGGCACTGAAGCTTTCTTT.